This TCR beta chain was observed in a study of T cells in Graves' hyperthyroidism and ophthalmopathy. On the study more broadly: Staff took peripheral blood when the initial diagnosis was made, before any treatment began.

Amplified TCR beta CDR3 regions derived from RNA transcripts. During a first-round RT-PCR of the TCR CDR3, the HTBI primer set was used. TCRdb independently ran MiXCR on the multiplex PCR reads; one entry per CDR3 protein. The table has fewer than 650,000 distinct CDR3 sequences, about 15% seen once; the top ten hold around 4.5%. This clonotype appeared many times. A much larger clone sits a single nucleotide away, making a read error possible. The germline gives CDR1 MNHEY, CDR2 SMNVEV (reference sequence). Trimming cost V 2 bases and J 4 bases; bases outside gene matches: 6. This CDR3 is 18 amino acids long.

The chain carries TRBV27 and TRBJ2-2; 14 bases are a match to TRBD2. The sample consisted of blood. The clonotype was recovered from a woman aged 40 to 50 with Graves' ophthalmopathy. The CDR3 coding sequence is TGTGCCAGCAGTTTACTCGGACTAGCGGGAGGTAGCACCGGGGAGCTGTTTTTT. Residues: CASSLLGLAGGSTGELFF.